The clone carrying this T cell receptor (beta chain) appeared many times. Its specificity is unknown. TCRdb itself ran the multiplex PCR reads through MiXCR, one entry per CDR3 protein. Of fewer than 200,000 distinct CDR3 sequences in the sample, 30% to 35% were seen once. The record originates from a study of breast tumors, draining lymph nodes, adjacent tissues. The study's findings and limits: Tumor TCR diversity was below lymph nodes but above nontumor tissue. Data fit most tumor T cells coming from lymph node, expanding in tumor. Data only fit, rather than demonstrated, lymph node origin of most tumor T cells. Luminal-like breast cancer showed significantly higher tumor–nontumor repertoire similarity than basal-like.

Samples came from axillary lymph nodes draining the breast cancer. This CDR3 has 18 residues. The V and J ends lost 5 bases and 6 bases respectively, with 25 bases between them. The sequence came from a female donor with breast cancer. Some clones in this sample may be carry-over from other donors' samples. Sequencing was done on a sample of axillary lymph node tissue. The V gene is TRBV12-3 or TRBV12-4, the J gene TRBJ1-4; D not resolved. The CDR3 nucleotides are TGTGCCAGCAGTATTTTTATTGGGTCCTCTCCCCCCCATGAAAAACTGTTTTTT. This codes for CASSIFIGSSPPHEKLFF.